Sequencing of this T cell receptor beta chain was carried out in a study of T cells after posttransplantation cyclophosphamide. Whole-study findings and limits: Tissue-infiltrating T cells from skin or gut overlapped little with blood T cells. Later post-transplant blood repertoires were often dominated by donor CD8+ memory clones. After PTCy, TRB diversity resembled that of CNI/methotrexate controls.

Cyclophosphamide on days +3 and +4 followed busulfan-fludarabine conditioning and a marrow graft. The germline V gene encodes CDR1 MDHEN and CDR2 SYDVKM. The CDR3 extends over 16 amino acids. J lost 2 bases, V lost 6 bases, and 8 bases had no gene match. Libraries were prepared by immunoSEQ multiplex PCR; TCRdb keeps only in-frame clonotypes and omits some of them. The sample includes over 6,000 clones, none of them occurring once. Ten or more counts support this clone. Its specificity is unknown. The starting material was PBMCs, obtained after allogeneic stem cell transplant with posttransplant cyclophosphamide. The chain employs TRBV28 and TRBJ1-4; 8 bases map to TRBD1. This TCR was recovered from a young adult male patient who received an allogeneic stem cell transplant from an unrelated donor, was CMV-positive, and had acute and chronic GVHD. Some T cells may be transferred from the graft donor. DNA for the CDR3: TGTGCCAGCAGATCATTTCAGGGGGCGACTAATGAAAAACTGTTTTTT. Its translation is CASRSFQGATNEKLFF.